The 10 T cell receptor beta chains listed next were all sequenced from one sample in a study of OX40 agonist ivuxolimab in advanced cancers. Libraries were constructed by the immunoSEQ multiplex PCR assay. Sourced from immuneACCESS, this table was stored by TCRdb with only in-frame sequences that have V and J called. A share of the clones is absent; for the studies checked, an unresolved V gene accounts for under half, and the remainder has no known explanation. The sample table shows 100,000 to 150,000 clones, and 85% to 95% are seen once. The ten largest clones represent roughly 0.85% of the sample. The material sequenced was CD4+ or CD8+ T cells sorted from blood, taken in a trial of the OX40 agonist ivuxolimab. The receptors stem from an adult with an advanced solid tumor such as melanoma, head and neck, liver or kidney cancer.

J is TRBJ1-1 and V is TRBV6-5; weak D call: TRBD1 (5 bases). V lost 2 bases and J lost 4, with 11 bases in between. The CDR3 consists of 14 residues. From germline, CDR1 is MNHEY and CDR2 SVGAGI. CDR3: CASSYPGGGTEAFF. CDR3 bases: TGTGCCAGCAGTTACCCCGGGGGGGGCACTGAAGCTTTCTTT.

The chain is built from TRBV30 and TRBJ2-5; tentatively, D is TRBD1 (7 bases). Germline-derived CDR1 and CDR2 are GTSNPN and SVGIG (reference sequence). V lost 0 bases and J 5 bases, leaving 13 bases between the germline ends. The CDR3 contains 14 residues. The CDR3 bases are TGTGCCTGGAGTGTCAGGGGGGCCCCCGAGACCCAGTACTTC. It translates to CAWSVRGAPETQYF.

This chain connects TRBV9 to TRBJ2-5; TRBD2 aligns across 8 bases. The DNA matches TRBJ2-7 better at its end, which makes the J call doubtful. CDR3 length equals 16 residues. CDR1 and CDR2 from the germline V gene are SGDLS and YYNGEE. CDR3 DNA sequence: TGTGCCAGCAGCACCACCCCAAGCGGGAGCTCCTACGAGCAGTACTTC. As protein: CASSTTPSGSSYEQYF.

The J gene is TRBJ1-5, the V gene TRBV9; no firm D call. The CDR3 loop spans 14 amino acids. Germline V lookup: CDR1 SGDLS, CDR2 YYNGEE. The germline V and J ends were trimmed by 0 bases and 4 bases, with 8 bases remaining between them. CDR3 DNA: TGTGCCAGCAGCGTAGCTGCGGGGAATCAGCCCCAGCATTTT. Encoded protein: CASSVAAGNQPQHF.

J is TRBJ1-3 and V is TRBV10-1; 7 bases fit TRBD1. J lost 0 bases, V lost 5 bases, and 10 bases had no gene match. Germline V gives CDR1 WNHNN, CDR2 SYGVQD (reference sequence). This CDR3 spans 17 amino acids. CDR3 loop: CASSPRTGVDSGNTIYF. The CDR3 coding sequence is TGCGCCAGCAGTCCCCGGACAGGCGTTGACTCTGGAAACACCATATATTTT.

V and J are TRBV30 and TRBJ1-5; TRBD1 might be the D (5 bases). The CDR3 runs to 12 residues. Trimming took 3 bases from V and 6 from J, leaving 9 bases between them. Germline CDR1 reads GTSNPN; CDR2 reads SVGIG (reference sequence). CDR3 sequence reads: CAWRGASQPQHF. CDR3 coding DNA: TGTGCCTGGAGAGGGGCATCTCAGCCCCAGCATTTT.

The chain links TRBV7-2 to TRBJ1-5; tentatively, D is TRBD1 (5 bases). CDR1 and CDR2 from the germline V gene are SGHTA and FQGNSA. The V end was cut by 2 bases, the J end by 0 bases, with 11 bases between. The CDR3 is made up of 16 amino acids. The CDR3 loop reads CASSLWGEVSNQPQHF. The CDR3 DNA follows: TGTGCCAGCAGCTTATGGGGGGAAGTTAGCAATCAGCCCCAGCATTTT.

The DNA for the CDR3 is TGTGCCAGCAGTTTACCCAAACGGACAGGCGGCTATGGCTACACCTTC. This translates into CASSLPKRTGGYGYTF. The V call is TRBV28, the J call TRBJ1-2; TRBD1 matches at 7 bases. CDR1 is MDHEN, CDR2 SYDVKM, per germline. The CDR3 is 16 amino acids. V lost 2 bases to trimming and J lost 4 bases; unmatched junction nucleotides: 10.

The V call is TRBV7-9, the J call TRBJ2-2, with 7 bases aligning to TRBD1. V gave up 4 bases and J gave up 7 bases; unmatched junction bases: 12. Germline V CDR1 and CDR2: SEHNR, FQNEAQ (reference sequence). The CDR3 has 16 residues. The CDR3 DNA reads TGTGCCAGCAGCTCCCCAAGGGGGCGCGATCACGGGGAGCTGTTTTTT. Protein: CASSSPRGRDHGELFF.

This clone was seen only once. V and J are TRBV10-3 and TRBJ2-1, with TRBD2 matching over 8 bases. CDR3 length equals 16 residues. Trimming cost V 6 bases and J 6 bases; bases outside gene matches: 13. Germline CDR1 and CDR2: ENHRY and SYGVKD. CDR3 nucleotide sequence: TGTGCCATCAGCCATACACGGGAGGGCCGTGCCAATGAGCAGTTCTTC. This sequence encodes CAISHTREGRANEQFF.